The 12 T cell receptor beta chains reported below all come from one sample, sequenced in a study of T-cell reconstitution after alpha-beta-depleted transplantation in children (dated by TCRdb to the mid-2010s). Libraries were constructed by PCR. The sequencer listed for this sample is Illumina HiSeq 2500. TCR library preparation used molecular barcoding, with unique molecular identifiers applied to normalize quantification of the TCRbeta repertoire. In TCRdb, the public reads were trimmed at Q25 with fastp and aligned with MiXCR, with productive beta chains retained. Each CDR3 protein gets just one entry, which takes the most common genes and DNA from the rows behind it. The sample table records about 980,000 distinct CDR3 sequences; 25% to 35% of these occur just once. The ten top clones hold roughly 30% of the sample. What this sample's treatment or condition label stands for: allogeneic hematopoietic cell transplantation with graft depleted of TCRalphabeta T cells and CD19 B cells.

Sequencing used PBMCs, mostly from graft donor cells, obtained 360 days after TCRalphabeta/CD19-depleted stem cell transplant. Receptors were obtained from a boy in the first two years of life who had a stem cell transplant for SCID, so the T cells may come from the graft donor.

The table lists this clonotype with a count of one. This chain joins TRBV2 and TRBJ2-7; D possibly corresponds to TRBD2 (5 bases). The ends were cut back, 2 bases at V and 7 bases at J, with 21 bases in the middle. The germline V gene has CDR1 SNHLY and CDR2 FYNNEI. The CDR3 contains 16 residues. CDR3 nucleotides: TGTGCCAGCAGTGAAACAATGAGGGCTGGCGCTAGGGAGCAGTACTTC. Its translation: CASSETMRAGAREQYF. Supplemented by reference TRBV2 and TRBJ2-7, the full variable domain reads EPEVTQTPSHQVTQMGQEVILRCVPISNHLYFYWYRQILGQKVEFLVSFYNNEISEKSEIFDDQFSVERPDGSNFTLKIRSTKLEDSAMYFCASSETMRAGAREQYFGPGTRLTVT.

The genes are TRBV7-2 and TRBJ2-2, with D unclear. There are 15 residues in the CDR3. Germline lookup yields CDR1 SGHTA and CDR2 FQGNSA. V lost 6 bases to trimming and J lost 0 bases, with 11 bases between them. The CDR3 loop reads CASRYQASNTGELFF. CDR3 coding DNA: TGTGCCAGCAGGTACCAGGCCTCGAACACCGGGGAGCTGTTTTTT.

There are a few counts of this clonotype. The chain employs TRBV5-1 and TRBJ2-3, with D possibly being TRBD1 or TRBD2 (5 bases each). The V gene lost 2 bases and the J gene lost 6 bases, with 13 bases spanning the gap. The germline V gene has CDR1 SGHRS and CDR2 YFSETQ. The CDR3 covers 14 residues. The CDR3 sequence is CASSLVAGADTQYF. For the CDR3, the DNA is TGCGCCAGCAGCTTAGTAGCCGGGGCGGATACGCAGTATTTT.

The chain employs TRBV6-1 and TRBJ2-3; 15 positions match TRBD2. Looked up from germline, CDR1 is MNHNS and CDR2 is SASEGT. The J segment lost 4 bases and the V segment lost 6 bases, leaving 14 bases of the junction unmatched. The CDR3 is 19 amino acids. The CDR3 here is CASSHGLAGGLVVSDTQYF. In DNA form, the CDR3 reads TGTGCCAGCAGCCACGGACTAGCGGGGGGGCTGGTGGTATCAGATACGCAGTATTTT.

This clonotype was seen a handful of times. The chain employs TRBV7-2 and TRBJ2-7, with D perhaps assigned TRBD1 or TRBD2 (5 bases each). CDR3 length equals 15 residues. CDR1 is SGHTA and CDR2 is FQGNSA in the germline V gene. The V end was cut by 3 bases, the J end by 4 bases, with 16 bases between. DNA for the CDR3: TGTGCCAGCAGCTTTCTTGAGTCGGGGCCTTACGAGCAGTACTTC. The encoded protein is CASSFLESGPYEQYF. Variable domain in full (rest from reference TRBV7-2 and TRBJ2-7): GAGVSQSPSNKVTEKGKDVELRCDPISGHTALYWYRQSLGQGLEFLIYFQGNSAPDKSGLPSDRFSAERTGGSVSTLTIQRTQQEDSAVYLCASSFLESGPYEQYFGPGTRLTVT.

This clonotype was observed a handful of times. This chain joins TRBV10-2 and TRBJ2-1, with D possibly TRBD2 on 6 matching bases. CDR1 and CDR2 from the germline V gene are WSHSY and SAAADI. Trimming removed 0 bases at V and 7 bases at J, with 22 bases between. This CDR3 has 18 amino acids. The CDR3 spells CASSESIWLASEVNEQFF. DNA of the CDR3: TGCGCCAGCAGTGAGTCAATTTGGCTAGCGAGCGAAGTGAATGAGCAGTTCTTC.

This clonotype has a handful of counts. This chain joins TRBV29-1 and TRBJ2-5; D is uncertain. The CDR3 spans 11 residues. Between the trimmed V and J ends, which lost 3 bases and 4 bases, there was a span of 6 bases. Germline assignment: CDR1 SQVTM and CDR2 ANQGSEA. CDR3: CSVDGPETQYF. The CDR3 DNA follows: TGCAGCGTTGACGGGCCAGAGACCCAGTACTTC.

The genes are TRBV12-3 or TRBV12-4 and TRBJ2-7; TRBD1 agrees at 7 bases. Germline trimming cut 6 bases from V and 5 bases from J; bases unmatched to any gene: 10. The CDR3 has 14 amino acids. CDR3 coding DNA: TGTGCCAGCAGATCGGACAGGCCCCTGGACGAGCAGTACTTC. It encodes CASRSDRPLDEQYF.

The genes are TRBV4-1 and TRBJ2-2; 10 nucleotides agree with TRBD2. Germline-derived CDR1 and CDR2 are MGHRA and YSYEKL. There are 16 residues in the CDR3. V shed 3 bases and J 5 bases; nucleotides not matched to a gene: 6. Written as DNA, the CDR3 is TGCGCCAGCAGCCACCCAGCGGGACTAGCGACCGGGGAGCTGTTTTTT. This translates into CASSHPAGLATGELFF.

This clonotype was detected only a few times. The rearrangement uses TRBV7-8 and TRBJ2-5; 11 positions match TRBD2. V lost 0 bases and J lost 1; bases outside the gene matches: 7. The CDR3 has 18 amino acids. Germline CDR1 SGHVS, CDR2 FQNEAQ. DNA of the CDR3: TGTGCCAGCAGCTTAGCACTAGCGGGGGAGTCTACCCAAGAGACCCAGTACTTC. Encoded protein: CASSLALAGESTQETQYF. The complete variable domain, with remaining parts taken from reference TRBV7-8 and TRBJ2-5, reads GAGVSQSPRYKVAKRGQDVALRCDPISGHVSLFWYQQALGQGPEFLTYFQNEAQLDKSGLPSDRFFAERPEGSVSTLKIQRTQQEDSAVYLCASSLALAGESTQETQYFGPGTRLLVL.

This clonotype was detected a few times. The chain has TRBV2 and TRBJ1-2, with a possible D match to TRBD1 (6 bases). Germline V gives CDR1 SNHLY, CDR2 FYNNEI. The CDR3 loop spans 12 amino acids. V was trimmed by 7 bases and J by 7 bases, leaving 13 bases between them. CDR3 nucleotide sequence: TGTGCCAGCACCCCAGGGGTATCTGGCTACACCTTC. It is translated as CASTPGVSGYTF.

This clonotype was seen a few times. The rearrangement joins TRBV2 to TRBJ2-1; 9 bases line up with TRBD2. V was clipped by 1 base and J by 4 bases; unmatched bases: 5. CDR1 and CDR2 (germline): SNHLY, FYNNEI. The CDR3 extends over 16 amino acids. In DNA, the CDR3 is TGTGCCAGCAGTGAAGGCGGGACTAGCTTTTACAATGAGCAGTTCTTC. This gives the protein CASSEGGTSFYNEQFF.